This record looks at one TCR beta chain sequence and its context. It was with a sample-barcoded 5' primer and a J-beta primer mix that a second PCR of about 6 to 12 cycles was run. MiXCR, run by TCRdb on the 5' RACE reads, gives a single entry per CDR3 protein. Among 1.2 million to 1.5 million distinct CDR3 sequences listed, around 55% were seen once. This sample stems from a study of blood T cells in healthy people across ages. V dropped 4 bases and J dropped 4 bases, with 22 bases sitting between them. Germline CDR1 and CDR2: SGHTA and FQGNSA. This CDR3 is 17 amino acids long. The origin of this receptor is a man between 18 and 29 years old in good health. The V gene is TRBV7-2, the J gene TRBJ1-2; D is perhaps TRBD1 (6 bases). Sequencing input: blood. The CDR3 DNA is TGTGCCAGCAGCTCACCGAGTGGTAGGGGGATTCCCTATGGCTACACCTTC. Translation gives CASSSPSGRGIPYGYTF. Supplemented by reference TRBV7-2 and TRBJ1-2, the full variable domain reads GAGVSQSPSNKVTEKGKDVELRCDPISGHTALYWYRQSLGQGLEFLIYFQGNSAPDKSGLPSDRFSAERTGGSVSTLTIQRTQQEDSAVYLCASSSPSGRGIPYGYTFGSGTRLTVV.